Shown below are 17 T cell receptor beta chains from a single sample sequenced in a study of blood T cell repertoires in COVID-19. The assay was immunoSEQ multiplex PCR, and TCRdb's table has in-frame clones only and misses some. The sample consists of 51,000 or so clones, roughly 90% of them appearing once. Input material: peripheral blood. Every receptor here comes from an elderly man with active or convalescent COVID-19.

This sequence joins TRBV5-1 and TRBJ1-5, with 8 bases lining up with TRBD1. Germline loops: CDR1 SGHRS, CDR2 YFSETQ. V trimming: 4 bases; J trimming: 0 bases; junction bases outside the gene matches: 6. The CDR3 length is 16 residues. The CDR3 reads CASSDMGQDSNQPQHF. The CDR3 DNA sequence: TGCGCCAGCAGCGATATGGGACAGGATAGCAATCAGCCCCAGCATTTT.

The gene calls are TRBV15 and TRBJ1-3, with no clear D. V gave up 3 bases and J gave up 3 bases, with 3 bases separating them. The CDR3 has 12 residues. Germline assignment: CDR1 LNHNV and CDR2 YYDKDF (reference sequence). CDR3 sequence: CATSSLGNTIYF. For the CDR3, the DNA is TGTGCCACCAGCAGCCTTGGAAACACCATATATTTT.

The CDR3 region has the DNA TGTGCCAGCAGACCCACAGGGCACATTAACTATGGCTACACCTTC. Encoded protein: CASRPTGHINYGYTF. V and J are TRBV28 and TRBJ1-2, with D maybe TRBD1 (6 bases). In germline, CDR1 is MDHEN, CDR2 SYDVKM. The V end was cut by 6 bases, the J end by 1 base, with 15 bases between. The CDR3 covers 15 residues.

The table lists this clone with a count of one. V and J are TRBV11-2 and TRBJ1-1, with a possible D match to TRBD1 (6 bases). Trimming removed 5 bases at V and 4 bases at J, with 14 bases between. The V gene's germline CDR1 is SGHAT and CDR2 FQNNGV. The CDR3 is 14 residues long. This chain's CDR3 is CASSPPQGSTEAFF. In nucleotides, the CDR3 is TGTGCCAGCAGCCCTCCCCAGGGGAGCACTGAAGCTTTCTTT.

The chain couples TRBV11-2 to TRBJ1-1; tentatively, D is TRBD1 (5 bases). The germline V and J ends were trimmed by 1 base and 5 bases, with 11 bases remaining between them. The CDR3 contains 14 residues. In germline, CDR1 is SGHAT, CDR2 FQNNGV. The CDR3 here is CASSLAGGGTEAFF. CDR3 DNA sequence: TGTGCCAGCAGCTTAGCGGGGGGTGGGACTGAAGCTTTCTTT.

The chain has TRBV4-3 and TRBJ2-7; the match to TRBD1 covers 7 bases. The CDR3 contains 15 residues. Germline CDR1 and CDR2: LGHNA and YSLEER. With V trimmed by 2 bases and J by 3 bases, 7 bases remained unmatched. CDR3 sequence: CASSQSLTGFYEQYF. The DNA of the CDR3 is TGCGCCAGCAGCCAAAGCCTGACAGGGTTCTACGAGCAGTACTTC.

The chain has TRBV6-5 and TRBJ1-2; 9 nucleotides align to TRBD1. The CDR3 length is 13 residues. The germline V gene encodes CDR1 MNHEY and CDR2 SVGAGI. Trimming took 6 bases from V and 2 from J; bases not matched to a gene: 1. The CDR3 DNA reads TGTGCCAGCAGGACAGGGGGAAACTATGGCTACACCTTC. Its translation is CASRTGGNYGYTF.

The chain recombines TRBV29-1 with TRBJ1-1; D not resolved. Trimming took off 4 bases at V and 6 bases at J, with 9 bases between the two ends. The germline V gene encodes CDR1 SQVTM and CDR2 ANQGSEA. This CDR3 spans 11 amino acids. Written as DNA, the CDR3 is TGCAGCGTTGGCAGAATCCCTGAAGCTTTCTTT. This gives the protein CSVGRIPEAFF. The full variable domain, with the rest looked up from reference TRBV29-1 and TRBJ1-1, is SAVISQKPSRDICQRGTSLTIQCQVDSQVTMMFWYRQQPGQSLTLIATANQGSEATYESGFVIDKFPISRPNLTFSTLTVSNMSPEDSSIYLCSVGRIPEAFFGQGTRLTVV.

The chain combines TRBV5-1 with TRBJ2-3; TRBD2 aligns across 9 bases. V was clipped by 3 bases and J by 4 bases; unmatched bases: 9. The CDR3 consists of 16 residues. Germline V gives CDR1 SGHRS, CDR2 YFSETQ. CDR3 in DNA: TGCGCCAGCAGCTCAGTTCTAGCGGGAATGGCAGATACGCAGTATTTT. Translated, it gives CASSSVLAGMADTQYF. The full variable domain, in which reference TRBV5-1 and TRBJ2-3 provide the parts outside the CDR3, is KAGVTQTPRYLIKTRGQQVTLSCSPISGHRSVSWYQQTPGQGLQFLFEYFSETQRNKGNFPGRFSGRQFSNSRSEMNVSTLELGDSALYLCASSSVLAGMADTQYFGPGTRLTVL.

The chain carries TRBV6-1 and TRBJ2-1; TRBD1 matches 8 bases. The V gene's germline CDR1 is MNHNS and CDR2 SASEGT. J was trimmed by 6 bases and V by 1 base; bases with no gene match: 11. There are 17 residues in the CDR3. The CDR3 DNA follows: TGTGCCAGCAGTGAAGACTTGGACAGGGTCTTAGGCAATGAGCAGTTCTTC. This encodes CASSEDLDRVLGNEQFF.

This sequence joins TRBV10-3 and TRBJ1-1; 8 bases are a match to TRBD1. The germline V gene encodes CDR1 ENHRY and CDR2 SYGVKD. The V gene end was trimmed by 3 bases and the J gene end by 4 bases; junction bases not matched to a gene: 1. This CDR3 has 13 residues. CDR3 DNA: TGTGCCATCAGTGACGACAGGGGCACTGAAGCTTTCTTT. Translated, it gives CAISDDRGTEAFF.

CDR3 in amino acids: CSAREGGNQPQHF. The CDR3 DNA reads TGCAGCGCACGTGAGGGGGGCAATCAGCCCCAGCATTTT. This chain uses TRBV29-1 with TRBJ1-5, with D perhaps TRBD1 (6 bases). Looked up from germline, CDR1 is SQVTM and CDR2 is ANQGSEA. The CDR3 sequence is 13 residues long. Trimming stripped 7 bases from V and 2 bases from J, with 12 bases between.

The chain couples TRBV27 to TRBJ1-2, with no clear D. Germline V gene lookup returns CDR1 MNHEY and CDR2 SMNVEV (reference sequence). Trimming took off 6 bases at V and 5 bases at J, with 16 bases between the two ends. This CDR3 is 14 amino acids long. The CDR3, as DNA: TGTGCCAGCAGCCCCAGCGTCGGTGTATATGGCTACACCTTC. Translating it yields CASSPSVGVYGYTF.

The chain joins TRBV12-5 to TRBJ2-7; TRBD1 agrees at 10 bases. There are 15 residues in the CDR3. Losses at the gene ends were 4 bases for V and 4 bases for J; bases not matched to a gene: 7. The germline V gene has CDR1 LGHNT and CDR2 FRNRAP. The CDR3 here is CASGSGTGVVYEQYF. CDR3 bases: TGTGCTAGTGGTTCCGGGACAGGGGTTGTGTACGAGCAGTACTTC.

The V gene is TRBV6-6, the J gene TRBJ2-7, with D possibly TRBD2 on 6 matching bases. Germline V CDR1 and CDR2: MNHNY, SVGAGI (reference sequence). The CDR3 runs 15 residues. V was cut by 6 bases and J by 3 bases, with 18 bases left in between. The CDR3 sequence is CASRRTSGSLYEQYF. In nucleotides, the CDR3 is TGTGCCAGCAGACGGACCTCCGGGAGCCTCTACGAGCAGTACTTC.

The chain uses TRBV6-5 and TRBJ1-2, with 8 bases matching TRBD1. The trim removed 6 bases at V and 2 bases at J, leaving 5 bases unmatched. Germline V lookup: CDR1 MNHEY, CDR2 SVGAGI. The CDR3 extends over 14 amino acids. For the CDR3, the DNA is TGTGCCAGCAGACAGGGGGAAAGCAACTATGGCTACACCTTC. Translating it yields CASRQGESNYGYTF.

This clone was observed once. This chain links TRBV7-7 with TRBJ2-3; D is possibly TRBD2 (6 bases). There are 17 residues in the CDR3. Trimming removed 1 base at V and 3 bases at J, with 17 bases between. CDR1 is SSHAT and CDR2 is FNYEAQ in the germline V gene (reference sequence). CDR3 nucleotides: TGTGCCAGCAGCTTAGATGTTGCGGGACGAGGGACAGATACGCAGTATTTT. Its protein is CASSLDVAGRGTDTQYF.